The T cell receptor (beta chain) under discussion was sequenced for a study of blood T cell repertoires in COVID-19. Whole-study context: Material from acute and convalescent COVID-19 was sourced from the United States, Italy and Spain. From T cells, B-cell-depleted T cells, or PBMCs came the material, which was cDNA or gDNA.

Germline lookup yields CDR1 SGDLS and CDR2 YYNGEE. V was clipped by 4 bases and J by 7 bases, with 8 bases between them. CDR3 length: 12 amino acids. In the authors' workflow: For nucleated cells, counts were estimated from reference gene primer amplification. Generated by immunoSEQ multiplex PCR, the TCRdb table keeps only in-frame clones and is missing some. The DNA was the basis for D and trimming; V, J and clone size are from that table. The profile shows more than 200,000 clones, about nine tenths of them singletons. The rearrangement uses TRBV9 and TRBJ2-2, with D maybe TRBD2 (5 bases). Sequenced sample: peripheral blood. This sequence was found in a man between 65 and 79 years old with acute or convalescent COVID-19. CDR3 loop: CASSQRNGELFF. For the CDR3, the DNA is TGTGCCAGCAGCCAGCGGAACGGGGAGCTGTTTTTT.